The next 4 T cell receptor beta chains were all read from a single sample in a study of T-cell reconstitution after alpha-beta-depleted transplantation in children. Unique molecular identifiers were incorporated when the TCRbeta library was constructed. From the PCR reads, TCRdb called clonotypes with MiXCR, one entry per CDR3 protein. Of fewer than 120,000 distinct CDR3 sequences listed, 10% are singletons. This sample comprised PBMCs from the stem cell graft donor, obtained from the stem cell graft. All receptors derive from a human donor who donated a stem cell graft to a child with acute lymphoblastic leukemia.

This clonotype was observed at least ten times. The chain has TRBV5-1 and TRBJ2-2; 12 nucleotides agree with TRBD2. The CDR3 is 18 amino acids. The V segment lost 4 bases and the J segment 4 bases; nucleotides outside the gene matches: 11. Germline lookup yields CDR1 SGHRS and CDR2 YFSETQ. The CDR3 sequence: CASSMGRLAGAGTGELFF. For the CDR3, the DNA is TGCGCCAGCAGCATGGGGAGACTAGCGGGAGCGGGCACCGGGGAGCTGTTTTTT.

In nucleotides, the CDR3 is TGCAGTGCTAGAAGGTGGGAAACGACTGAAGCTTTCTTT. This encodes CSARRWETTEAFF. The rearrangement uses TRBV20-1 and TRBJ1-1; unclear D gene. Germline CDR1 DFQATT, CDR2 SNEGSKA (reference sequence). This CDR3 has 13 residues. V lost 2 bases, J lost 5 bases, and 12 bases lay in between.

The genes are TRBV6-5 and TRBJ2-1; TRBD2 agrees at 13 bases. Trimming removed 4 bases from V and 8 bases from J; junction bases left unmatched: 5. This CDR3 has 15 amino acids. Germline-derived CDR1 and CDR2 are MNHEY and SVGAGI. In nucleotides, the CDR3 is TGTGCCAGCAGTTCCCGACTAGCGGGGGGCCATGAGCAGTTCTTC. Its protein product is CASSSRLAGGHEQFF.

The V and J genes are TRBV6-1 and TRBJ1-4; D is unclear. CDR1 and CDR2 (germline): MNHNS, SASEGT. This CDR3 has 14 amino acids. V shed 4 bases and J shed 7 bases, with 13 bases lying between them. CDR3 coding DNA: TGTGCCAGCAGTGTTTTCCCCAGGAGTGAAAAACTGTTTTTT. This sequence encodes CASSVFPRSEKLFF.